This note documents a single T cell receptor (beta chain) sequence. What it recognizes is unknown. Other nucleotide sequences in the sample specify the same CDR3. The assay ran at deep level. The DNA input per sorted-subset replicate PCR was about 190 ng, corresponding to roughly 30,000 T cell genomes. TCRdb keeps only in-frame clones here, not all; method: immunoSEQ multiplex PCR. The table records roughly 1,500,000 clones, 95% to 99% of them present only once. Per the germline V gene, CDR1 is SGHDT and CDR2 is YYEEEE. Trimming took 0 bases from V and 3 from J, leaving 6 bases between them. The CDR3 loop spans 13 amino acids. None of the donors, who were healthy HIV-negative adults, had recently had acute infections or vaccinations. This entry comes from a study of shared clonotypes between healthy human individuals. Whole-study results and caveats: Although depth was large, rarefaction showed that sequencing of the sorted subsets was incomplete.

What was sequenced was naive CD4+ T cells sorted from blood. Described subset: CD45RA+ positively selected. The chain employs TRBV5-6 and TRBJ1-2, with D possibly matching TRBD1 (6 bases). The receptor's source is a man aged 25-40 years in good health. CDR3 protein: CASSLGTDYGYTF. The CDR3 DNA follows: TGTGCCAGCAGCTTGGGGACAGACTATGGCTACACCTTC.